A selection of T cell receptor beta chains follows, all from one sample in a study of vaccination and CD4 T cells after COVID-19. Their antigens are not known. TCRdb passed the PCR reads through MiXCR, listing each CDR3 protein once. This sample has around 19,000 distinct CDR3 sequences, with 38% found just once. Source: CD4+ T cells from blood, cultured in vitro, taken before SARS-CoV-2 vaccination. These receptors came from a human donor who received a COVID-19 vaccine. The CDR3 runs from the conserved cysteine through the conserved F or W. D genes are given only for firm matches. Size is stated for part of the rows, as once, few or many counts, or as a class when the clone is expanded.

TGTGCCAGCAGTTACGCCGGGACAGACGGACGTAACTATGGCTACACCTTC | CASSYAGTDGRNYGYTF | TRBJ1-2 | TRBD1 | few | TRBV6-5
TGTGCCAGCAACCCGTACAATGAGCAGTTCTTC | CASNPYNEQFF | TRBJ2-1 | NA | few | TRBV2
TGTGCCAGCTCACCAAGTAAAAGGGATGAGCAGTTCTTC | CASSPSKRDEQFF | TRBJ2-1 | NA | NA | TRBV18
TGTGCCAGCAGCTTAAGGGGTGCCCTAGCGGGGGCCGAGCAGTACTTC | CASSLRGALAGAEQYF | TRBJ2-7 | TRBD2 | NA | TRBV7-2
TGTGCCAGCACCCTTGGGGGGCCGGTCATATATTTT | CASTLGGPVIYF | TRBJ1-3 | NA | NA | TRBV27
TGTGCCTGGAGTGTAGGGCAGGGGCTCGTGGCCGGGGAGCTGTTTTTT | CAWSVGQGLVAGELFF | TRBJ2-2 | NA | NA | TRBV30
TGTGCCAGCAGCTATACTAGCTCGGGGACCCAGTACTTC | CASSYTSSGTQYF | TRBJ2-5 | NA | few | TRBV7-6
TGTGCCACCAGCAGAGATCAAGCAGTAGGCTATGGCTACACCTTC | CATSRDQAVGYGYTF | TRBJ1-2 | NA | few | TRBV15
TGTGCCTGGACCACAGGCGCTTCTTCTGGAAACACCATATATTTT | CAWTTGASSGNTIYF | TRBJ1-3 | NA | NA | TRBV30
TGTGCCACCAGCAGACAGGGATACTATGGCTACACCTTC | CATSRQGYYGYTF | TRBJ1-2 | NA | NA | TRBV15
TGTGCCAGCAGTTTCACAGGGGGCGGTGGGGCCAACGTCCTGACTTTC | CASSFTGGGGANVLTF | TRBJ2-6 | TRBD1 | NA | TRBV12-3/TRBV12-4
TGTGCCAACAGGGGGCGGGTACGCAATCAGCCCCAGCATTTT | CANRGRVRNQPQHF | TRBJ1-5 | TRBD1 | few | TRBV2
TGTGCCTGGAGTTTTGGTACCTCTGGAAACACCATATATTTT | CAWSFGTSGNTIYF | TRBJ1-3 | NA | few | TRBV30
TGTGCCAGCATCTCCCAGGGACAGGGCTATGGCTACACCTTC | CASISQGQGYGYTF | TRBJ1-2 | TRBD1 | NA | TRBV6-1
TGTGCCAGCAGCCCGAAGACAGGGGGCTTGCTGTTAGCTAACTATGGCTACACCTTC | CASSPKTGGLLLANYGYTF | TRBJ1-2 | TRBD1 | NA | TRBV11-3
TGTGCCAGCGCCGATGGACAGGGTCAGAACAATGAGCAGTTCTTC | CASADGQGQNNEQFF | TRBJ2-1 | TRBD1 | NA | TRBV6-1
TGTGCCAGCAGCTCCCTAACCAGGGAAGGGTCCTATAATTCACCCCTCCACTTT | CASSSLTREGSYNSPLHF | TRBJ1-6 | NA | few | TRBV7-8
TGTGCCAGCAGTGAGGGCAAGCTTTGGGGTGGCTACACCTTC | CASSEGKLWGGYTF | TRBJ1-2 | NA | few | TRBV2
TGTGCCAGTTCGGACACGGACACTGAAGCTTTCTTT | CASSDTDTEAFF | TRBJ1-1 | NA | NA | TRBV6-2/TRBV6-3
TGTGCCATCAGAGGACAGGGGGGTAATTCACCCCTCCACTTT | CAIRGQGGNSPLHF | TRBJ1-6 | TRBD1 | NA | TRBV10-3
TGCAGTGCTAGAGAAACGGGAAGACAGCCTAATTCACCCCTCCACTTT | CSARETGRQPNSPLHF | TRBJ1-6 | NA | NA | TRBV20-1
TGTGCCAGCAGTTACTCGATAAGTCGGGGGCAGACCCAGTACTTC | CASSYSISRGQTQYF | TRBJ2-5 | NA | NA | TRBV6-5
TGTGCCAGCACCAGCGTCGGGGGGCATATCGGGCAGCAGTACTTC | CASTSVGGHIGQQYF | TRBJ2-7 | NA | NA | TRBV7-6
TGTGCCAGCAGCTTGGATCGGGGGGCGGGAGCTTTCTTT | CASSLDRGAGAFF | TRBJ1-1 | NA | NA | TRBV5-4
TGTGCCAGCAGCTTTGCGGGGGAGACCCAGTACTTC | CASSFAGETQYF | TRBJ2-5 | NA | NA | TRBV7-9
TGCGCCAGCAGGGCTGACGTAGCCCCGGGGGGTGAGCAGTTCTTC | CASRADVAPGGEQFF | TRBJ2-1 | TRBD2 | NA | TRBV5-1
TGCGCCAGCAGCTTAGTGGACTACACCGGGGAGCTGTTTTTT | CASSLVDYTGELFF | TRBJ2-2 | NA | NA | TRBV5-1
TGTGCCAGCAGTCCCATTCCTCGGAGCACAGATACGCAGTATTTT | CASSPIPRSTDTQYF | TRBJ2-3 | NA | NA | TRBV6-1
TGTGCCAGTAGAGACACGGGACTAGCGGGGATCACAGATACGCAGTATTTT | CASRDTGLAGITDTQYF | TRBJ2-3 | TRBD2 | NA | TRBV19
TGTGCCAGCAGCTTAGACGGGGGGCGAGGAGATACGCAGTATTTT | CASSLDGGRGDTQYF | TRBJ2-3 | NA | few | TRBV7-2
TGTGCCAGCAGTTCCGGGACAGGGTATTATGGCTACACCTTC | CASSSGTGYYGYTF | TRBJ1-2 | TRBD1 | few | TRBV12-3/TRBV12-4
TGTGCCAGTAGTACTGTCTGGGGCTACACCTTC | CASSTVWGYTF | TRBJ1-2 | NA | few | TRBV19
TGTGCCAGCAGCTTAACCCCTATCGGGGAGCTGTTTTTT | CASSLTPIGELFF | TRBJ2-2 | NA | NA | TRBV7-6
TGTGCCAGCAGTTTTACAGGGGGGGGTGCTTTCTTT | CASSFTGGGAFF | TRBJ1-1 | TRBD1 | NA | TRBV27
TGTGCCAGCAGTGAAGTGTGGACAGGGAGTGAAGCTTTCTTT | CASSEVWTGSEAFF | TRBJ1-1 | TRBD1 | few | TRBV2
TGTGCCAGCAGCTCCTTAACAATCCACCAAGAGACCCAGTACTTC | CASSSLTIHQETQYF | TRBJ2-5 | NA | NA | TRBV7-2
TGCAGTGCTAGATCAGGGACTAGCGGGGGCCCCTACGAGCAGTACTTC | CSARSGTSGGPYEQYF | TRBJ2-7 | TRBD2 | NA | TRBV20-1
TGTGCCAGCCACGATACTTATACCGGGGAGCTGTTTTTT | CASHDTYTGELFF | TRBJ2-2 | NA | NA | TRBV7-9
TGCAGTGCTAGGCCTAGCGGGGGGGTTGGCGCAGATACGCAGTATTTT | CSARPSGGVGADTQYF | TRBJ2-3 | TRBD2 | NA | TRBV20-1
TGTGCTAGTGGTTCCGGGGACAGTCCCGGAAACACCATATATTTT | CASGSGDSPGNTIYF | TRBJ1-3 | TRBD1 | NA | TRBV12-5
TGCAGCGTGCGAACAGGGTTGGGCTACACCTTC | CSVRTGLGYTF | TRBJ1-2 | NA | NA | TRBV29-1
TGTGCCAGTAGTAGGACTAGCGGGGGATCGGAGACGCAGTATTTT | CASSRTSGGSETQYF | TRBJ2-3 | TRBD2 | few | TRBV19
TGTGCCAGTAGTATCGGACGGGCGAGTCGCAATCAGCCCCAGCATTTT | CASSIGRASRNQPQHF | TRBJ1-5 | NA | NA | TRBV19
TGTGCCAGCAGTTTAAACAGGGGGCTCCTGTACTTC | CASSLNRGLLYF | TRBJ2-5 | TRBD1 | NA | TRBV6-5
TGTGCCAGCAGCCCGGGTAGAGTCCCAAAGCATAATTCACCCCTCCACTTT | CASSPGRVPKHNSPLHF | TRBJ1-6 | NA | few | TRBV7-8
TGCAGTGCTAGAGATCTCGAAAGGACTAGCAATCAGCCCCAGCATTTT | CSARDLERTSNQPQHF | TRBJ1-5 | NA | NA | TRBV20-1
TGTGCCAGCAGCTTGGCACTGGGGAAGGATTCACCCCTCCACTTT | CASSLALGKDSPLHF | TRBJ1-6 | NA | NA | TRBV5-4